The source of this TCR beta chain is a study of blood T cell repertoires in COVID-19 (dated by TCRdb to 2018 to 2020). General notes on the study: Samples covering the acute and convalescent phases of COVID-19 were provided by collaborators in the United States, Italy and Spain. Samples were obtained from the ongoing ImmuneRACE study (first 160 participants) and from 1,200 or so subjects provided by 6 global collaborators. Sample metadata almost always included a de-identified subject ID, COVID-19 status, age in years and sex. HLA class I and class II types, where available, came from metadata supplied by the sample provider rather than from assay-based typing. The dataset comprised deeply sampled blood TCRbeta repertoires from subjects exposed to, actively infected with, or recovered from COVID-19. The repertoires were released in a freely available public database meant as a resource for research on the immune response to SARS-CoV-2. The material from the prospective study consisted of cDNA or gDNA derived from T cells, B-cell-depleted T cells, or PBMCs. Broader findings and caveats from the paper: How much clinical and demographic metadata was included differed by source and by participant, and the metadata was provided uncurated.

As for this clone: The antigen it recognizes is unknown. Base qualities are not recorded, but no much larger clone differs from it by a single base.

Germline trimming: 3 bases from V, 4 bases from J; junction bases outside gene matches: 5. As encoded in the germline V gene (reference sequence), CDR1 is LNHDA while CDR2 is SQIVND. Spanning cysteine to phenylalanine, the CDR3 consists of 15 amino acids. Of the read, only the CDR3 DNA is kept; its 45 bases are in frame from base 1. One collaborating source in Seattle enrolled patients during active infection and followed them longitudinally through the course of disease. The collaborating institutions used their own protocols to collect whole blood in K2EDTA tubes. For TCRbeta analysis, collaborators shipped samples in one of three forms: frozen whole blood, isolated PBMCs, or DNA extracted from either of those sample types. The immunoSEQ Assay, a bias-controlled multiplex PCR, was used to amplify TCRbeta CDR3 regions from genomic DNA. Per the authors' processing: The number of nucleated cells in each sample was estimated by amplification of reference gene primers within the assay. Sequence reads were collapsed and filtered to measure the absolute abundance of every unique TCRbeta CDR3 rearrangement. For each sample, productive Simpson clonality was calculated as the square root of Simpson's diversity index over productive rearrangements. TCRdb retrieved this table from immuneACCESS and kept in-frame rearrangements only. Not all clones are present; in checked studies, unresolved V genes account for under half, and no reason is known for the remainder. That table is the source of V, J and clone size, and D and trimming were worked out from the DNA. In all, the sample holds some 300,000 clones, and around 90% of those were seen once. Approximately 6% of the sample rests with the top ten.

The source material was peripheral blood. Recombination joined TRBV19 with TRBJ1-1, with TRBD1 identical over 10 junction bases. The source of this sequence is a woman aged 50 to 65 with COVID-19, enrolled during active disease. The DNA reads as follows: TGTGCCAGTAGTATGACAGGGGGCGGGAGCACTGAAGCTTTCTTT. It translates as CASSMTGGGSTEAFF.